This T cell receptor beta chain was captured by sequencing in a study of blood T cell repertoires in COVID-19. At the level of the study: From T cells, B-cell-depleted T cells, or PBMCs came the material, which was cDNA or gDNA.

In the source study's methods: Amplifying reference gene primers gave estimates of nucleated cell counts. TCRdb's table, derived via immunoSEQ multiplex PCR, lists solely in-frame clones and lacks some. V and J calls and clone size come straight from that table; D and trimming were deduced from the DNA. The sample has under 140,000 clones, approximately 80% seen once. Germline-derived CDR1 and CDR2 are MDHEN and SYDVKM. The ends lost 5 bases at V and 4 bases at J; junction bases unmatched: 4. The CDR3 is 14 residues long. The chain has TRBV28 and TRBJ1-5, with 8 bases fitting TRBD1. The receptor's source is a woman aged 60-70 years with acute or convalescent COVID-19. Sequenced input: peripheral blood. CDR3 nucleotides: TGTGCCAGCAGTCTCAGACAGGGGAATCAGCCCCAGCATTTT. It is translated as CASSLRQGNQPQHF.